The present TCR beta chain was sequenced within a study of T cells in tuberculosis. The time point here: new active TB diagnosis, blood taken before or within 7 days of starting treatment. Germline assignment: CDR1 MNHEY and CDR2 SVGAGI. The germline V and J ends were trimmed by 2 bases and 3 bases, with 13 bases remaining between them. This CDR3 has 15 residues. Produced via immunoSEQ multiplex PCR; TCRdb's table is partial and in-frame only. The sample lists around 49,000 clones, about 95% occurring once. This chain links TRBV6-5 with TRBJ1-1, with D perhaps matching TRBD1 (5 bases). Sequencing was performed on PBMCs, taken at tuberculosis diagnosis. This TCR derives from an adult with tuberculosis. Written as DNA, the CDR3 is TGTGCCAGCAGTTACGGGATAGGGGATTACACTGAAGCTTTCTTT. It encodes CASSYGIGDYTEAFF.